The 23 T cell receptor beta chains listed next were all sequenced from one sample in a study of T cells in Graves' hyperthyroidism and ophthalmopathy. The CDR3 regions of TCR beta were amplified from RNA transcripts. TCR CDR3 regions were first amplified by RT-PCR with HTBI primers. TCRdb independently ran MiXCR on the multiplex PCR reads; one entry per CDR3 protein. The sample has approximately 210,000 distinct CDR3 sequences, about 15% seen once. The source material was blood. Receptors were obtained from a man between 45 and 60 years old with Graves' hyperthyroidism.

This clonotype was recorded a few times. V gene TRBV20-1 combines with J gene TRBJ1-2; TRBD1 matches at 11 bases. From germline, CDR1 is DFQATT and CDR2 SNEGSKA (reference sequence). V was pared by 5 bases and J by 6 bases, with 2 bases of the junction left unmatched. This CDR3 is built from 12 residues. The CDR3 is CSAGQGADGYTF. The DNA for the CDR3 is TGCAGTGCTGGACAGGGGGCGGATGGCTACACCTTC.

There are a few counts of this clonotype. The V and J genes are TRBV11-3 and TRBJ2-5; no clear D. Germline values: CDR1 SGHNT, CDR2 YENEEA. V was pared by 3 bases and J by 7 bases, with 6 bases between. The CDR3 is made up of 11 amino acids. The CDR3 DNA reads TGTGCCAGCAGCTTTCTCGGGACCCAGTACTTC. Translated: CASSFLGTQYF.

This clonotype was counted between two and nine times. V is TRBV12-3 or TRBV12-4 and J is TRBJ1-2, with no clear D. The CDR3 spans 12 residues. Trimming cost V 3 bases and J 7 bases, with 9 bases left between them. The CDR3 sequence is CASSFGQSGYTF. Here the CDR3 DNA reads TGTGCCAGCAGTTTTGGGCAGAGTGGCTACACCTTC.

The V call is TRBV5-1, the J call TRBJ2-1, with 11 positions matching TRBD2. CDR1 is SGHRS, CDR2 YFSETQ, per germline. Trimming took 0 bases from V and 7 from J; bases not matched to a gene: 6. CDR3 length: 16 residues. DNA for the CDR3: TGCGCCAGCAGCTTGGAAATGGCTAGCGGGAGGAATGAGCAGTTCTTC. Amino acids: CASSLEMASGRNEQFF.

The J gene is TRBJ2-2, the V gene TRBV28; 8 nucleotides align to TRBD2. The CDR3 spans 14 residues. V lost 6 bases and J lost 4; bases outside the gene matches: 4. Germline V CDR1 and CDR2: MDHEN, SYDVKM. The CDR3 region is CASSRLAITGELFF. The CDR3 bases are TGTGCCAGCAGCCGACTAGCGATCACCGGGGAGCTGTTTTTT. Combining the CDR3 with reference TRBV28 and TRBJ2-2 gives the whole variable domain DVKVTQSSRYLVKRTGEKVFLECVQDMDHENMFWYRQDPGLGLRLIYFSYDVKMKEKGDIPEGYSVSREKKERFSLILESASTNQTSMYLCASSRLAITGELFFGEGSRLTVL.

This clonotype was recorded many times. The rearrangement links TRBV5-1 to TRBJ2-1; 8 bases line up with TRBD2. The germline CDR1 and CDR2 sequences are SGHRS and YFSETQ. CDR3 size: 14 residues. Germline trimming cut 4 bases from V and 7 bases from J; bases unmatched to any gene: 7. In DNA form, the CDR3 reads TGCGCCAGCAGCCAGAACCGGGGGGGGAATGAGCAGTTCTTC. Its translation: CASSQNRGGNEQFF.

Concerning this clonotype: This may be a read error, as it is one base from a much larger clone. V and J are TRBV18 and TRBJ2-1; TRBD1 might be the D (6 bases). The J call may be wrong; the DNA end is better matched by TRBJ2-7. The CDR3 length is 11 residues. The V gene's germline CDR1 is KGHSH and CDR2 LQKENI. CDR3 region: CASSRDNEQYF. The DNA for the CDR3 is TGTGCCAGCTCCCGGGACAATGAGCAGTACTTC.

This rearrangement joins TRBV4-1 to TRBJ2-7; no definite D call. The germline gives CDR1 MGHRA, CDR2 YSYEKL. V was shortened by 0 bases and J by 3 bases, with 6 bases between the two germline ends. The CDR3 consists of 13 residues. The DNA for the CDR3 is TGCGCCAGCAGCCAAGATTTCAGCTACGAGCAGTACTTC. It encodes CASSQDFSYEQYF.

Ten or more counts support this clonotype. V gene TRBV20-1 combines with J gene TRBJ2-7; possibly TRBD2 for D (6 bases). Germline V CDR1 and CDR2: DFQATT, SNEGSKA (reference sequence). The CDR3 has 12 amino acids. Trimming cost V 7 bases and J 2 bases, with 12 bases left between them. The CDR3 DNA sequence: TGCAGTGTCCGGGACTCCGCCTACGAGCAGTACTTC. Translating gives CSVRDSAYEQYF.

V and J are TRBV4-3 and TRBJ2-4, with 12 bases that match TRBD2. CDR1 LGHNA and CDR2 YSLEER come from the germline V gene. This CDR3 region has 18 residues. The V and J ends lost 1 base and 4 bases, in that order; junction bases with no gene match: 8. CDR3 nucleotide sequence: TGCGCCAGCAGCCAAGGCCTAGCGGGAGGGTCTTGGAAAAACATTCAGTACTTC. It codes for CASSQGLAGGSWKNIQYF.

Comment on this clonotype: A single base separates this from a much larger clone, so it may be a read error. J is TRBJ2-1 and V is TRBV30; D gene ambiguous. The CDR3 is made up of 12 amino acids. Germline values: CDR1 GTSNPN, CDR2 SVGIG (reference sequence). The CDR3 is CAWGPPYDEQFF. The CDR3 DNA is TGTGCCTGGGGACCTCCCTACGATGAGCAGTTCTTC.

The chain links TRBV19 to TRBJ1-5; D uncertain. The CDR3 is made up of 15 amino acids. The V gene lost 3 bases and the J gene lost 0 bases, with 9 bases spanning the gap. CDR1 LNHDA and CDR2 SQIVND come from the germline V gene (reference sequence). The CDR3 nucleotides are TGTGCCAGTAGTATTGGTGGTTATAGCAATCAGCCCCAGCATTTT. Residues: CASSIGGYSNQPQHF.

The table lists this clonotype with many counts. An end of the junction differs from the germline gene, which may be a read error. The rearrangement joins TRBV18 to TRBJ2-5, with 10 bases that match TRBD1. CDR1 KGHSH and CDR2 LQKENI come from the germline V gene. The CDR3 is 13 residues long. The CDR3 DNA reads as TGTGCCAGCAGCCGCGGGACAGGGGAGACGGAGGACTTC. The encoded protein is CASSRGTGETEDF.

A few counts support this clonotype. The gene calls are TRBV5-4 and TRBJ2-5, with 8 bases fitting TRBD2. The V gene end was trimmed by 0 bases and the J gene end by 2 bases; junction bases not matched to a gene: 3. The CDR3 has 15 amino acids. Germline lookup yields CDR1 SGHNT and CDR2 YYREEE (reference sequence). The CDR3 protein is CASSLAGGGQETQYF. Here the CDR3 DNA reads TGTGCCAGCAGCTTGGCCGGGGGGGGACAAGAGACCCAGTACTTC.

This clonotype was counted a few times. V usage is TRBV5-6 and J usage is TRBJ2-7; D remains unclear. This CDR3 spans 15 amino acids. The germline V and J ends were trimmed by 2 bases and 0 bases, with 12 bases remaining between them. From germline, CDR1 is SGHDT and CDR2 YYEEEE. The CDR3 here is CASSLASWDSYEQYF. The CDR3 DNA is TGTGCCAGCAGCTTAGCCTCGTGGGACTCCTACGAGCAGTACTTC.

DNA of the CDR3: TGCGCCAGCAGCCAAGTGGGACAGCCCGAAGCTTTCTTT. It encodes CASSQVGQPEAFF. V usage is TRBV4-1 and J usage is TRBJ1-1; 7 nucleotides match TRBD1. CDR3 length equals 13 residues. The V gene end was trimmed by 1 base and the J gene end by 8 bases; junction bases not matched to a gene: 4. Germline assignment: CDR1 MGHRA and CDR2 YSYEKL.

On this clonotype itself: A read error is possible here, since a much larger clone lies one base away. V and J are TRBV28 and TRBJ2-7; D is unclear. The V end lost 7 bases, the J end lost 2 bases, and 18 bases lay between the germline ends. Germline values: CDR1 MDHEN, CDR2 SYDVKM. The CDR3 covers 15 residues. The CDR3 DNA follows: TGTGCCAGCACAAAGTTCGGGCCCCGTCCCTACGAGCAGTACTTC. The encoded protein is CASTKFGPRPYEQYF.

This clonotype was observed many times. The chain uses TRBV2 and TRBJ2-5, with 7 nucleotides matching TRBD2. V trimming: 7 bases; J trimming: 5 bases; junction bases outside the gene matches: 22. The CDR3 runs to 18 residues. CDR1 and CDR2 (germline): SNHLY, FYNNEI. CDR3 in amino acids: CASMGLRTRLQRGETQYF. CDR3 sequence (DNA): TGTGCCAGCATGGGATTACGGACACGGCTGCAGCGGGGTGAGACCCAGTACTTC.

This clonotype was observed many times. The rearrangement uses TRBV10-1 and TRBJ2-7; a weak D match, TRBD1 (5 bases). Trimming shortened V by 0 bases and J by 4 bases, and 7 bases separated the two germline ends. Germline values: CDR1 WNHNN, CDR2 SYGVQD (reference sequence). There are 13 residues in the CDR3. Written as DNA, the CDR3 is TGCGCCAGCAGTGAGTCGGGGCAGTACGAGCAGTACTTC. This encodes CASSESGQYEQYF.

This clonotype has at least ten counts. The chain links TRBV7-6 to TRBJ2-3; D gene ambiguous. CDR1 is SGHVS, CDR2 FNYEAQ, per germline. V gave up 6 bases and J gave up 8 bases, with 12 bases separating them. The CDR3 has 12 residues. The CDR3 protein is CASSMTVGTQYF. The CDR3 region has the DNA TGTGCCAGCAGTATGACGGTGGGTACGCAGTATTTT.

This clonotype came up a few times. This chain links TRBV3-1 with TRBJ2-1, with a weak D call TRBD1 (5 bases). Germline V lookup: CDR1 LGHDT, CDR2 YNNKEL (reference sequence). Trimming left V 4 bases short and J 5 bases short, with 15 bases between. This CDR3 comprises 15 residues. The CDR3 loop reads CASSPSRQHNNEQFF. CDR3 DNA: TGTGCCAGCAGCCCCTCACGACAGCATAACAATGAGCAGTTCTTC.

The CDR3 nucleotides read TGTGCCAGCCATCCGGGGGCGCGAACCGGGGAGCTGTTTTTT. This codes for CASHPGARTGELFF. The V gene is TRBV7-9, the J gene TRBJ2-2; D could derive from TRBD1 or TRBD2 (6 bases each). This CDR3 has 14 amino acids. Germline CDR1 is SEHNR and CDR2 is FQNEAQ (reference sequence). Trimming cost V 8 bases and J 5 bases, with 15 bases left between them.

A few counts support this clonotype. V gene TRBV3-1 combines with J gene TRBJ2-7; D might be TRBD1 (5 bases). The CDR3 loop spans 12 amino acids. Germline CDR1 is LGHDT and CDR2 is YNNKEL (reference sequence). V was cut by 5 bases and J by 1 base, with 6 bases left in between. As DNA, the CDR3 is TGTGCCAGCAGCAGACAGTCCTACGAGCAGTACTTC. Translation: CASSRQSYEQYF.